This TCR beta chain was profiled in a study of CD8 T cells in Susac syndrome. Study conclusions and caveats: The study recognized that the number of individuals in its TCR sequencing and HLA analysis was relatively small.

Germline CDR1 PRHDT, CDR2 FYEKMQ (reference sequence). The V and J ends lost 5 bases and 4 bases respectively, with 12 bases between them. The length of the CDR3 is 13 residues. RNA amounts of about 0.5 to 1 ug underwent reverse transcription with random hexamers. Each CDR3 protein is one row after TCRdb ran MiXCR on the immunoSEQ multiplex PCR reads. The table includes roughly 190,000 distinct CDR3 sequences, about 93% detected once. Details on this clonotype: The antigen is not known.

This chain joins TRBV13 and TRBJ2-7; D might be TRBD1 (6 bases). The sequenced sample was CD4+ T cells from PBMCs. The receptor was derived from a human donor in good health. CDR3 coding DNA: TGTGCCAGCAGCAAATCGGACAGATACGAGCAGTACTTC. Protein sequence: CASSKSDRYEQYF.